These 16 T cell receptor beta chains share one sample of origin, sequenced in a study of regulatory T cells in long-lasting Graves disease. The time point denotes: newly diagnosed GD, antithyroid drugs for less than 3 months. PBMC-derived RNA was used for the TCR library. Arm-PCR of CDR3 regions and iRepertoire HTBI primers were used to build TCR beta libraries. TCRdb ran MiXCR on the multiplex PCR reads and lists one entry per CDR3 protein. The table records about 240,000 distinct CDR3 sequences, around 20% of them present only once. The sequencing used peripheral blood mononuclear cells (PBMCs), collected at new diagnosis, from a patient treated with antithyroid drugs. These receptors were obtained from a female donor with Graves disease.

The rearrangement links TRBV30 to TRBJ2-7; TRBD2 is a possible D gene (5 bases). From germline, CDR1 is GTSNPN and CDR2 SVGIG (reference sequence). Trimming removed 0 bases from V and 6 bases from J, with 12 bases in between. The CDR3 spans 13 residues. The CDR3 loop is CAWSVGSGSEQYF. The CDR3 DNA reads as TGTGCCTGGAGTGTGGGTTCGGGGTCCGAGCAGTACTTC.

This clonotype was seen at least ten times. In nucleotides, the CDR3 is TGTGCCAGCAGGCCCCCGGGGGGCGCGGGCAATGAGCAGTTCTTC. It codes for CASRPPGGAGNEQFF. The rearrangement links TRBV28 to TRBJ2-1; maybe TRBD2 (7 bases). V was pared by 6 bases and J by 6 bases, with 18 bases between. CDR3 length equals 15 residues. Germline V gene lookup returns CDR1 MDHEN and CDR2 SYDVKM.

Of note for this clonotype: A far larger clone is just one base off, so this is likely a read error. This chain connects TRBV6-1 to TRBJ2-3; unclear D gene. Judging by the DNA end, TRBJ2-7 fits better; the J call may be wrong. The CDR3 sequence is 12 residues long. Germline V gives CDR1 MNHNS, CDR2 SASEGT. CDR3 in amino acids: CASAFYVNEQYF. In DNA, the CDR3 is TGTGCCAGCGCCTTCTACGTTAATGAGCAGTACTTC.

The sample holds many counts of this clonotype. The chain links TRBV7-2 to TRBJ1-4; D unresolved. V was pared by 1 base and J by 4 bases, with 13 bases between. This CDR3 spans 16 amino acids. Germline V CDR1 and CDR2: SGHTA, FQGNSA. The CDR3 sequence is CASSLGSGKFNEKLFF. Written as DNA, the CDR3 is TGTGCCAGCAGCTTAGGGTCGGGAAAATTTAATGAAAAACTGTTTTTT.

This clonotype was counted at least ten times. This sequence joins TRBV20-1 and TRBJ2-7, with TRBD2 identical over 13 bases. CDR1 and CDR2 from the germline V gene are DFQATT and SNEGSKA (reference sequence). This CDR3 has 15 residues. V shed 5 bases and J 1 base; nucleotides not matched to a gene: 5. The CDR3 sequence: CSAPGLAGTSYEQYF. The CDR3 nucleotides are TGCAGTGCTCCGGGACTAGCGGGGACGTCCTACGAGCAGTACTTC.

The V gene is TRBV20-1, the J gene TRBJ2-1; the match to TRBD1 covers 7 bases. CDR3 size: 12 residues. The junction had 5 bases not matched to a gene; V was cut back by 5 bases and J by 7 bases. From germline, CDR1 is DFQATT and CDR2 SNEGSKA (reference sequence). The CDR3 DNA is TGCAGTGCTTCTAAGACAGGGAATGAGCAGTTCTTC. This encodes CSASKTGNEQFF.

This clonotype was seen at least ten times. The chain couples TRBV7-3 to TRBJ2-7; D uncertain. Germline lookup yields CDR1 SGHTA and CDR2 FQGTGA. Trimming removed 2 bases from V and 5 bases from J, with 10 bases in between. The CDR3 has 13 residues. The CDR3 reads CASSLLSGNEQYF. CDR3 bases: TGTGCCAGCAGCTTACTCAGTGGCAACGAGCAGTACTTC.

Only a few counts were recorded for this clonotype. The chain joins TRBV20-1 to TRBJ1-4, with 7 bases lining up with TRBD1. This CDR3 is 14 amino acids long. V trimming: 6 bases; J trimming: 8 bases; junction bases outside the gene matches: 12. The germline V gene encodes CDR1 DFQATT and CDR2 SNEGSKA (reference sequence). Here the CDR3 reads CSAPGQQGWEKLFF. CDR3 DNA: TGCAGTGCCCCGGGACAGCAAGGGTGGGAAAAACTGTTTTTT.

The chain employs TRBV9 and TRBJ2-1, with D unclear. CDR1 is SGDLS, CDR2 YYNGEE, per germline. The V end lost 0 bases, the J end lost 4 bases, and 8 bases lay between the germline ends. The CDR3 is 14 residues long. The CDR3 loop reads CASSVGVLYNEQFF. The CDR3 nucleotides read TGTGCCAGCAGCGTAGGAGTCCTATACAATGAGCAGTTCTTC.

The sample holds many counts of this clonotype. V gene TRBV27 combines with J gene TRBJ1-1; TRBD1 agrees at 11 bases. Germline trimming cut 2 bases from V and 2 bases from J; bases unmatched to any gene: 7. Germline CDR1 and CDR2: MNHEY and SMNVEV (reference sequence). This CDR3 comprises 17 residues. In DNA form, the CDR3 reads TGTGCCAGCAGTTTAGGACAGGGGGCGGCGAAAAACACTGAAGCTTTCTTT. This sequence encodes CASSLGQGAAKNTEAFF.

This clonotype was observed at least ten times. The chain recombines TRBV9 with TRBJ2-1; TRBD1 agrees at 10 bases. The CDR3 contains 14 residues. Losses at the gene ends were 3 bases for V and 7 bases for J; bases not matched to a gene: 4. The germline CDR1 and CDR2 sequences are SGDLS and YYNGEE. The CDR3: CASSEGQGRNEQFF. The CDR3 nucleotides read TGTGCCAGCAGCGAGGGACAGGGGCGAAATGAGCAGTTCTTC.

This clonotype showed up many times. The V gene is TRBV5-1, the J gene TRBJ2-2; tentative D call: TRBD1 (5 bases). This CDR3 is built from 15 residues. Germline values: CDR1 SGHRS, CDR2 YFSETQ. V gave up 2 bases and J gave up 0 bases, with 8 bases separating them. CDR3 in DNA: TGCGCCAGCAGCTTTGGGGCGACGAACACCGGGGAGCTGTTTTTT. Protein product: CASSFGATNTGELFF.

This clonotype was recorded many times. CDR3 sequence: CASSSGTGWGTEAFF. The CDR3 nucleotides are TGTGCCAGTAGTAGTGGGACAGGGTGGGGCACTGAAGCTTTCTTT. The gene calls are TRBV19 and TRBJ1-1; 9 bases match TRBD1. The CDR3 length is 15 residues. The ends lost 4 bases at V and 4 bases at J; junction bases unmatched: 7. Germline V gene sequence: CDR1 LNHDA, CDR2 SQIVND (reference sequence). The full variable domain, with the rest looked up from reference TRBV19 and TRBJ1-1, is DGGITQSPKYLFRKEGQNVTLSCEQNLNHDAMYWYRQDPGQGLRLIYYSQIVNDFQKGDIAEGYSVSREKKESFPLTVTSAQKNPTAFYLCASSSGTGWGTEAFFGQGTRLTVV.

This clonotype was found a few times. The chain links TRBV27 to TRBJ1-5; 8 bases match TRBD1. In germline, CDR1 is MNHEY, CDR2 SMNVEV (reference sequence). Trimming at V came to 5 bases and at J to 5 bases, leaving 5 bases not matched to a gene. The CDR3 runs 14 residues. The CDR3 region is CASSPDRGDQPQHF. The CDR3 DNA reads TGTGCCAGCAGTCCTGACAGGGGAGATCAGCCCCAGCATTTT.

The CDR3 DNA reads as TGCGCCAGCAGCCCCCTCGAAGGTTGGAATTCACCCCTCCACTTT. Translated, it gives CASSPLEGWNSPLHF. V and J are TRBV4-1 and TRBJ1-6; D is undetermined. The CDR3 extends over 15 amino acids. The V gene's germline CDR1 is MGHRA and CDR2 YSYEKL. V was cut by 4 bases and J by 7 bases, with 14 bases left in between.

Many counts were recorded for this clonotype. V and J are TRBV7-2 and TRBJ1-6, with 11 bases matching TRBD1. The CDR3 sequence is 16 residues long. The trim removed 5 bases at V and 10 bases at J, leaving 10 bases unmatched. Germline V CDR1 and CDR2: SGHTA, FQGNSA. The CDR3 DNA reads as TGTGCCAGCAGCCCCCGAGGACAGGGGGCAGGATCACCCCTCCACTTT. Its protein is CASSPRGQGAGSPLHF.